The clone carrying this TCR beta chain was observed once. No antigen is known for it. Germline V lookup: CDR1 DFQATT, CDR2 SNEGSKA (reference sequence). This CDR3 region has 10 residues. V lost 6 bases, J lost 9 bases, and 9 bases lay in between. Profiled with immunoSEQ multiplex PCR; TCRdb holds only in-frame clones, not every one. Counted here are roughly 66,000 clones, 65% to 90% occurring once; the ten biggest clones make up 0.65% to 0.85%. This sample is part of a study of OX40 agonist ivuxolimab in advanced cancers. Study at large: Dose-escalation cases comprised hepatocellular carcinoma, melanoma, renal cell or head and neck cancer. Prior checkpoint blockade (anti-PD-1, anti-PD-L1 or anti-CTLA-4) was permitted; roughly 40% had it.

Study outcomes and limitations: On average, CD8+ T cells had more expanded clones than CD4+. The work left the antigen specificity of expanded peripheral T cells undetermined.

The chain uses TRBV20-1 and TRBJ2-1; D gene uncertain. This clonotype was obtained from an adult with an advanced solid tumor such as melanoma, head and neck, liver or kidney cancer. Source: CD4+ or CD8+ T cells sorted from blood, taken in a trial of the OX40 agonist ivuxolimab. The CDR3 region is CSARMSEQFF. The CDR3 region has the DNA TGCAGTGCCCGGATGAGTGAGCAGTTCTTC.